The following is a TCR beta chain sequence with its context. The data are from a study of blood T cell repertoires in COVID-19. About the study: The origin of the acute and convalescent COVID-19 samples was the United States, Italy and Spain. PBMCs, B-cell-depleted T cells, or T cells provided the cDNA or gDNA that made up the material.

The method was immunoSEQ multiplex PCR; TCRdb's version includes in-frame clones alone and lacks a portion of them. The table includes some 80,000 clones, around 84% detected once. The receptor's source is a man aged 50 to 60 with acute or convalescent COVID-19. Sequenced material: peripheral blood.

The CDR3 region has the DNA TGCGCCAGCAGCCCCTCGGACGGGATCTATGGCTACACCTTC. This gives the protein CASSPSDGIYGYTF. The J gene is TRBJ1-2, the V gene TRBV4-1; D unresolved. Germline CDR1 MGHRA, CDR2 YSYEKL. There are 14 residues in the CDR3. The V gene lost 4 bases and the J gene lost 4 bases, with 13 bases spanning the gap.